This T cell receptor (beta chain) appears in the sequencing data of a study of blood T cell repertoires in COVID-19 (dated by TCRdb to 2019 to 2021). As for the study more broadly: Samples from collaborators originated in the United States, Italy and Spain and spanned both the acute and convalescent phases of COVID-19. Subjects who had been exposed to COVID-19, were actively infected with it, or had recovered from it provided the deeply sampled blood TCRbeta repertoires that made up the dataset. A de-identified subject ID, COVID-19 status, age in years and sex were almost always included in the sample metadata. Samples came from the ongoing ImmuneRACE study (first 160 participants) plus 1,254 subjects from 6 global collaborators. The prospective study material was composed of cDNA or gDNA derived from T cells, B-cell-depleted T cells, or PBMCs. Where available, HLA class I and class II types were obtained from metadata supplied by the sample provider rather than from assay-based typing. The repertoires were released in a freely available public database meant as a resource for research on the immune response to SARS-CoV-2. Beyond this particular receptor, the publication reports: How much clinical and demographic metadata was included differed by source and by participant, and the metadata was provided uncurated.

In this sample, this clone turned up a few times. Its target antigen remains unknown. No much larger clone is present one base from it, and per-base qualities are unavailable. In Seattle, one collaborating source enrolled patients while the infection was active and tracked those patients longitudinally over the course of disease. Each collaborating institution followed its own protocols to collect whole blood in K2EDTA tubes. Collaborator samples were shipped for TCRbeta analysis as frozen whole blood, isolated PBMCs, or DNA extracted from either sample type. Inclusive of the bounding cysteine and phenylalanine, the CDR3 is 14 residues long. Kept here is only the CDR3 DNA, which spans 42 bases and is read in frame from base 1. In the germline V gene (reference sequence), CDR1 corresponds to LNHDA and CDR2 to SQIVND. Trimming removed 2 bases from V and 5 bases from J; the gene matches leave 0 bases unexplained.

The immunoSEQ Assay, a bias-controlled multiplex PCR, was used to amplify TCRbeta CDR3 regions from genomic DNA. As for the original processing: Nucleated cell counts per sample were estimated from amplification of reference gene primers within the assay. Sequence reads were collapsed and filtered to measure the absolute abundance of every unique TCRbeta CDR3 rearrangement. For each sample, productive Simpson clonality was calculated by taking the square root of Simpson's diversity index across productive rearrangements. In its TCRdb copy, this immuneACCESS table keeps in-frame sequences only and misses some clones. Where compared with another copy, unresolved V genes explain less than half of these, and the others have no known cause. That table furnishes V, J and clone size, whereas the DNA furnished D and trimming. This sample comprises 140,000 to 150,000 clones, around 89% of them detected only once. Jointly, the top ten make up 2.5% to 3% of the sample.

The receptor comes from a human donor with COVID-19, enrolled during active disease. The donor label of this sample is uncertain. Material for sequencing was peripheral blood. The chain is made from TRBV19 and TRBJ1-6; 7 bases in between match TRBD1. CDR3 region: CASSITGDNSPLHF. The sequenced DNA is TGTGCCAGTAGTATAACAGGGGATAATTCACCCCTCCACTTT.